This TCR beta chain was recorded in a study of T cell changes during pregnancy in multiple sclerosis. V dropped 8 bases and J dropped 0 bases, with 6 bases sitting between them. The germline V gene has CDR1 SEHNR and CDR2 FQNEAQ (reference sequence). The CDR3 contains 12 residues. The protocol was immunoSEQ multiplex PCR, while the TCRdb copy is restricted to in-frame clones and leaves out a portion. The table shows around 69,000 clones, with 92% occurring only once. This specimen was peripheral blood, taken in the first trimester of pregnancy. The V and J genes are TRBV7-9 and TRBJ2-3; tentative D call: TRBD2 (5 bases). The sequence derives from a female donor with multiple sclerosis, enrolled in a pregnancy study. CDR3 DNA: TGTGCCAGCGGAGGCAGCACAGATACGCAGTATTTT. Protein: CASGGSTDTQYF.